This TCR beta chain was captured by sequencing in a study of T cells after posttransplantation cyclophosphamide. Comments on this clone: Its target is unknown.

The study, taken as a whole, reports: Tissue-infiltrating T cells from skin or gut overlapped little with blood T cells. Later blood repertoires were often dominated by clones from the donor CD8+ memory compartment. TRB clonality was highly associated with recipient CMV seropositivity and reactivation.

Cyclophosphamide on days +3 and +4 followed busulfan-fludarabine conditioning and a marrow graft. Trimming shortened V by 10 bases and J by 2 bases, and 11 bases separated the two germline ends. Germline CDR1 MNHEY, CDR2 SVGAGI. CDR3 size: 12 residues. The repertoire was sequenced with immunoSEQ multiplex PCR; TCRdb's copy has only in-frame clones and lacks some. The sample shows 15,000 to 20,000 clones, roughly 92% of them seen only once. Sequencing used CD4+ T cells sorted from blood, obtained after allogeneic stem cell transplant with posttransplant cyclophosphamide. The chain uses TRBV6-5 and TRBJ1-2; D may be TRBD1 (6 bases). The receptor comes from a male patient aged 55-69 years who received an allogeneic stem cell transplant from a related donor and was CMV-positive. T cells may partly derive from the graft donor. The chain's CDR3 is CATKGQNYGYTF. The CDR3 nucleotides read TGTGCCACCAAGGGACAAAACTATGGCTACACCTTC.